The subject of this entry is one T cell receptor beta chain. Its antigen is unidentified. Primers included in the PCR were 60 Vbeta and 13 Jbeta primers. TCRdb's copy holds only in-frame clones and misses some; the assay was immunoSEQ multiplex PCR. This table has 90,000 to 120,000 clones, around 72% appearing once. The sample is drawn from a study of cytomegalovirus exposure and HLA in healthy donors. Background on the study: Most genotyped donors, 65% to 90% of about 360, had Caucasian-associated genetic ancestry.

Broader study findings: Most TCRs appeared rarely, but some public TCRs recurred in many donors. A later examination showed that TCR association rates differed by HLA locus, with DRB1 most and HLA-C fewest. Associated with cytomegalovirus, according to the listing, were 150 to 200 TCR beta chains.

There are 13 residues in the CDR3. Unmatched junction bases numbered 4, after V lost 6 bases and J lost 7 bases. CDR1 and CDR2 from the germline V gene are SQVTM and ANQGSEA. The sequence came from a woman aged 40-49 years in good health and CMV-seropositive. This chain joins TRBV29-1 and TRBJ2-1, with 12 bases fitting TRBD2. What was sequenced was PBMCs. As DNA, the CDR3 is TGCAGCGTCAAAGGACTAGCGGGGAATGAGCAGTTCTTC. It is translated as CSVKGLAGNEQFF.